The 25 T cell receptor beta chains listed next were all sequenced from one sample in a study of blood T cell repertoires in COVID-19. This table comes from immunoSEQ multiplex PCR, and its TCRdb copy is limited to in-frame clones, with some not included. The table has 280,000 or so clones, approximately 89% seen once; the top ten hold less than 3.5%. The source material was PBMCs or T cells enriched from blood (not recorded which). These TCRs come from a woman between 50 and 59 years old who had been exposed to COVID-19.

The J gene is TRBJ1-6, the V gene TRBV2; D may be TRBD1 (6 bases). This CDR3 region has 13 residues. Trimming removed 4 bases at V and 10 bases at J, with 11 bases between. Germline V lookup: CDR1 SNHLY, CDR2 FYNNEI. Written as DNA, the CDR3 is TGTGCCAGCAGTGCGGGACAAGGATCACCCCTCCACTTT. Protein: CASSAGQGSPLHF. The full variable domain, rest sourced from reference TRBV2 and TRBJ1-6, is EPEVTQTPSHQVTQMGQEVILRCVPISNHLYFYWYRQILGQKVEFLVSFYNNEISEKSEIFDDQFSVERPDGSNFTLKIRSTKLEDSAMYFCASSAGQGSPLHFGNGTRLTVT.

This clone came up a few times. This rearrangement joins TRBV7-2 to TRBJ2-2; D gene unclear. V was shortened by 5 bases and J by 6 bases, with 13 bases between the two germline ends. Germline-derived CDR1 and CDR2 are SGHTA and FQGNSA. CDR3 length: 14 residues. CDR3 sequence reads: CASSPPPTAGELFF. CDR3 DNA sequence: TGTGCCAGCAGCCCACCCCCAACGGCCGGGGAGCTGTTTTTT.

The gene calls are TRBV4-1 and TRBJ2-3; TRBD2 might be the D (6 bases). The germline V gene encodes CDR1 MGHRA and CDR2 YSYEKL. V lost 0 bases to trimming and J lost 5 bases, with 15 bases between them. The CDR3 loop spans 16 amino acids. The CDR3 nucleotides are TGCGCCAGCAGCCAAGAGACTAGACCAAGGGGAGATACGCAGTATTTT. Protein sequence: CASSQETRPRGDTQYF.

The rearrangement uses TRBV15 and TRBJ1-4, with 9 bases fitting TRBD1. Unmatched junction bases numbered 7, after V lost 5 bases and J lost 0 bases. CDR3 size: 17 residues. The germline CDR1 and CDR2 sequences are LNHNV and YYDKDF (reference sequence). The CDR3 sequence: CATSPGQGFPTNEKLFF. The CDR3 DNA follows: TGTGCCACCAGCCCCGGACAGGGGTTCCCAACTAATGAAAAACTGTTTTTT.

This sequence joins TRBV19 and TRBJ1-1, with TRBD1 as a possible D gene (5 bases). CDR3 length: 15 residues. In germline, CDR1 is LNHDA, CDR2 SQIVND (reference sequence). The ends were cut back, 7 bases at V and 7 bases at J, with 22 bases in the middle. The CDR3 protein is CASTRPPPGLSEAFF. The CDR3 DNA is TGTGCCAGTACTCGCCCTCCCCCAGGGTTGAGTGAAGCTTTCTTT.

The V call is TRBV6-5, the J call TRBJ2-2, with a tentative D call TRBD1 (5 bases). CDR3 length equals 15 residues. Deletions cut 2 bases from V and 8 bases from J, with 15 bases between. Germline assignment: CDR1 MNHEY and CDR2 SVGAGI. The CDR3 sequence is CASSYPTDTGGELFF. As DNA, the CDR3 is TGTGCCAGCAGTTACCCGACAGATACCGGGGGGGAGCTGTTTTTT.

This rearrangement joins TRBV2 to TRBJ1-5, with 8 bases aligning to TRBD1. Unmatched junction bases numbered 7, after V lost 6 bases and J lost 3 bases. CDR3 length: 15 residues. CDR1 SNHLY and CDR2 FYNNEI come from the germline V gene. CDR3 DNA sequence: TGTGCCAGCAGAGCGACAGGGGTCGTCAATCAGCCCCAGCATTTT. It specifies CASRATGVVNQPQHF.

The chain uses TRBV7-2 and TRBJ2-7; D is unresolved. Trimming stripped 3 bases from V and 2 bases from J, with 11 bases between. The germline CDR1 and CDR2 sequences are SGHTA and FQGNSA. The CDR3 is made up of 14 amino acids. The CDR3 reads CASSFGQVAYEQYF. DNA of the CDR3: TGTGCCAGCAGCTTTGGGCAGGTGGCCTACGAGCAGTACTTC.

The rearrangement links TRBV5-4 to TRBJ2-7; 8 nucleotides line up with TRBD2. This CDR3 spans 18 amino acids. The germline V gene has CDR1 SGHNT and CDR2 YYREEE (reference sequence). Unmatched junction bases numbered 17, after V lost 6 bases and J lost 0 bases. The CDR3 DNA follows: TGTGCCAGCACCGTGGGTGGGCGGGGGGCCCTTAGCTCCTACGAGCAGTACTTC. It is translated as CASTVGGRGALSSYEQYF.

This clone was seen once. CDR3 region: CATSSDREANYGYTF. As DNA, the CDR3 is TGTGCCACCAGCAGCGACAGGGAAGCTAACTATGGCTACACCTTC. The chain combines TRBV15 with TRBJ1-2; 7 positions agree with TRBD1. V dropped 3 bases and J dropped 0; count of bases not matched to a gene: 4. This CDR3 spans 15 amino acids. Germline V CDR1 and CDR2: LNHNV, YYDKDF (reference sequence).

This clone occurred a few times. The CDR3 here is CASSSRTGSSDTQYF. The CDR3 DNA reads as TGTGCCAGCAGCTCAAGGACAGGGTCTTCAGATACGCAGTATTTT. The rearrangement links TRBV11-2 to TRBJ2-3; 8 bases agree with TRBD1. CDR3 size: 15 residues. The V and J ends lost 4 bases and 4 bases, in that order; junction bases with no gene match: 7. The germline V gene has CDR1 SGHAT and CDR2 FQNNGV.

The chain combines TRBV4-1 with TRBJ2-7; D perhaps matches TRBD1 (5 bases). Trimming shortened V by 1 base and J by 4 bases, and 11 bases separated the two germline ends. Per the germline V gene, CDR1 is MGHRA and CDR2 is YSYEKL. There are 14 residues in the CDR3. CDR3 sequence: CASSQGQGSYEQYF. As DNA, the CDR3 is TGCGCCAGCAGCCAAGGTCAGGGATCGTACGAGCAGTACTTC.

This rearrangement joins TRBV4-1 to TRBJ2-5; the D gene is possibly TRBD2 (7 bases). CDR3 length: 16 amino acids. Germline-derived CDR1 and CDR2 are MGHRA and YSYEKL. Trimming took off 4 bases at V and 4 bases at J, with 19 bases between the two ends. CDR3 bases: TGCGCCAGCAGCCCCCCGGGGGGCCTAGCTGGAGAGACCCAGTACTTC. Translating gives CASSPPGGLAGETQYF.

The rearrangement links TRBV2 to TRBJ1-5, with 12 bases lining up with TRBD1. Germline V lookup: CDR1 SNHLY, CDR2 FYNNEI. V dropped 2 bases and J dropped 5; count of bases not matched to a gene: 7. CDR3 size: 17 residues. The CDR3 loop is CASSESYRDRGHQPQHF. Written as DNA, the CDR3 is TGTGCCAGCAGTGAAAGCTACCGGGACAGGGGGCATCAGCCCCAGCATTTT.

The CDR3 sequence is CASSYRDRENTEAFF. DNA for the CDR3: TGTGCCAGCAGTTACCGGGACAGAGAGAACACTGAAGCTTTCTTT. The chain recombines TRBV6-2 or TRBV6-3 with TRBJ1-1; TRBD1 matches 7 bases. J lost 1 base, V lost 2 bases, and 4 bases had no gene match. Germline CDR1 is MNHEY and CDR2 is SVGEGT. The CDR3 spans 15 residues.

The chain couples TRBV5-1 to TRBJ1-2, with D perhaps matching TRBD1 (6 bases). The V gene's germline CDR1 is SGHRS and CDR2 YFSETQ. Trimming left V 3 bases short and J 2 bases short, with 20 bases between. The length of the CDR3 is 17 residues. In DNA, the CDR3 is TGCGCCAGCAGCTCCACCGGGACATCAGTTTTCAACTATGGCTACACCTTC. Translating it yields CASSSTGTSVFNYGYTF.

The rearrangement joins TRBV5-1 to TRBJ2-7; 7 nucleotides align to TRBD1. CDR3 length equals 14 residues. Germline V lookup: CDR1 SGHRS, CDR2 YFSETQ. With V trimmed by 4 bases and J by 2 bases, 6 bases remained unmatched. CDR3 in amino acids: CASSMDRPAYEQYF. DNA for the CDR3: TGCGCCAGCAGCATGGACAGGCCCGCCTACGAGCAGTACTTC.

The genes are TRBV4-1 and TRBJ2-7; D is undetermined. CDR3 length: 15 residues. Germline CDR1 reads MGHRA; CDR2 reads YSYEKL. V lost 0 bases and J lost 3, with 12 bases in between. In nucleotides, the CDR3 is TGCGCCAGCAGCCAAGATCCCCAAAGAGGCTACGAGCAGTACTTC. Translating gives CASSQDPQRGYEQYF.

The chain carries TRBV7-6 and TRBJ1-6; TRBD1 matches at 7 bases. CDR1 is SGHVS, CDR2 FNYEAQ, per germline. The CDR3 length is 15 residues. V was clipped by 3 bases and J by 8 bases; unmatched bases: 7. The CDR3 here is CASSFRGGADSPLHF. The CDR3 DNA reads as TGTGCCAGCAGCTTTAGAGGGGGCGCGGATTCACCCCTCCACTTT.

The rearrangement links TRBV7-6 to TRBJ1-2; 10 nucleotides match TRBD1. Germline V CDR1 and CDR2: SGHVS, FNYEAQ. The ends lost 1 base at V and 4 bases at J; junction bases unmatched: 6. The CDR3 has 16 residues. The CDR3 here is CASSLVTGGAGYGYTF. The CDR3 DNA follows: TGTGCCAGCAGCTTAGTGACAGGGGGCGCGGGCTATGGCTACACCTTC.

The rearrangement joins TRBV6-5 to TRBJ2-1; 12 positions match TRBD2. Germline V gene data show CDR1 as MNHEY and CDR2 as SVGAGI. The CDR3 is 14 amino acids. V trimming: 6 bases; J trimming: 6 bases; junction bases outside the gene matches: 3. The CDR3 DNA follows: TGTGCCAGCAGCGGACTAGCGGGGACCAATGAGCAGTTCTTC. It translates to CASSGLAGTNEQFF.

On this clone itself: Different DNA sequences within this sample yield the same CDR3. This CDR3 reads CASSLGGANTGELFF. The DNA for the CDR3 is TGCGCCAGCAGCTTAGGGGGCGCGAACACCGGGGAGCTGTTTTTT. The chain combines TRBV5-1 with TRBJ2-2; TRBD1 agrees at 7 bases. V shed 2 bases and J 0 bases; nucleotides not matched to a gene: 1. Germline lookup yields CDR1 SGHRS and CDR2 YFSETQ. The CDR3 runs 15 residues.

The CDR3 region has the DNA TGTGCCAGCAATCTACACCGGGACAGGGCCTACGAGCAGTACTTC. Protein sequence: CASNLHRDRAYEQYF. J is TRBJ2-7 and V is TRBV28; 9 positions match TRBD1. CDR3 length: 15 amino acids. Germline trimming cut 7 bases from V and 2 bases from J; bases unmatched to any gene: 9. Germline CDR1 reads MDHEN; CDR2 reads SYDVKM.

The chain couples TRBV7-9 to TRBJ2-7, with TRBD1 as a possible D gene (5 bases). Trimming shortened V by 5 bases and J by 1 base, and 12 bases separated the two germline ends. This CDR3 has 14 amino acids. CDR1 and CDR2 (germline): SEHNR, FQNEAQ (reference sequence). CDR3: CASSENRKSYEQYF. Here the CDR3 DNA reads TGTGCCAGCAGCGAAAACAGGAAATCCTACGAGCAGTACTTC. Variable domain in full (rest from reference TRBV7-9 and TRBJ2-7): DTGVSQNPRHKITKRGQNVTFRCDPISEHNRLYWYRQTLGQGPEFLTYFQNEAQLEKSRLLSDRFSAERPKGSFSTLEIQRTEQGDSAMYLCASSENRKSYEQYFGPGTRLTVT.

This chain connects TRBV7-2 to TRBJ2-1, with 7 bases aligning to TRBD1. CDR1 and CDR2 from the germline V gene are SGHTA and FQGNSA. The CDR3 has 17 amino acids. V lost 4 bases to trimming and J lost 0 bases; unmatched junction nucleotides: 9. The CDR3 loop reads CASSSNTGASSYNEQFF. The CDR3, as DNA: TGTGCCAGCAGCTCGAATACAGGGGCAAGCTCCTACAATGAGCAGTTCTTC.